Listed below are T cell receptor beta chains from one sample, sequenced in a study of response to subunit inactivated influenza vaccine. One entry per CDR3 protein, called by TCRdb with MiXCR from the RT-PCR reads. The table shows under 750,000 distinct CDR3 sequences, with roughly 12% occurring only once. Sequences were derived from PBMCs from blood, sampled on the day of vaccination. The receptor source for this set is a man aged 50 or older who received an inactivated influenza vaccine. Both conserved end residues are part of each CDR3. Fields, in order: V gene, J gene, clone size, D gene, CDR3 DNA, CDR3 protein. The D gene is left open where the match is weak. Some rows have no size entry. The others give once, few or many, or a class for an expanded clone.

>TRBV12-3/TRBV12-4|TRBJ2-2|few|-
TGTGCCAGCAGTTTCTTTAGGGGTGCCGGGGAGCTGTTTTTT
CASSFFRGAGELFF
>TRBV5-1|TRBJ2-7|few|TRBD2
TGCGCCAGCAGCTTGGAAGAGGCGGGGGGAAACGAGCAGTACTTC
CASSLEEAGGNEQYF
>TRBV20-1|TRBJ1-1|many|-
TGCAGTGCTAGAGAGGGGGCCCTCCGGACTGAAGCTTTCTTT
CSAREGALRTEAFF
>TRBV20-1|TRBJ2-7|few|TRBD2
TGCAGTGCTAGGGCGCCTAGCGGACGAATGGTAGGCTACGAGCAGTACTTC
CSARAPSGRMVGYEQYF
>TRBV20-1|TRBJ2-7|-|-
TGCAGTGCTAGAGGTCGGGTCGTTGCCTACGAGCAGTACTTC
CSARGRVVAYEQYF
>TRBV18|TRBJ2-7|-|-
TGTGCCAGCTCACCACGTTCGGTAACTTCCTACGAGCAGTACTTC
CASSPRSVTSYEQYF
>TRBV7-9|TRBJ2-3|-|TRBD2
TGTGCCAGCAGCTTAAATGGCGGGGGGGCAACAGATACGCAGTATTTT
CASSLNGGGATDTQYF
>TRBV20-1|TRBJ2-7|-|-
TGCAGTGCTAGAGATTTAAGCTACGAGCAGTACTTC
CSARDLSYEQYF
>TRBV28|TRBJ2-7|few|-
TGTGCCAGCAGCGTCCTCACTCCATCCTACGAGCAGTACTTC
CASSVLTPSYEQYF
>TRBV2|TRBJ2-5|-|-
TGTGCCAGCAGAGCTACGACAGGTCCTATTACCCAGTACTTC
CASRATTGPITQYF
>TRBV19|TRBJ2-1|-|-
TGTGCCAGTAGTATAGGAGCCAGTCGGAACAATGAGCAGTTCTTC
CASSIGASRNNEQFF
>TRBV20-1|TRBJ2-1|few|-
TGCAGTGCTAGAGATGCGGCAGCTTTATTCCTAAAGTCATACAATGAGCAGTTCTTC
CSARDAAALFLKSYNEQFF
>TRBV19|TRBJ2-2|-|-
TGTGCCAGTAGTACTAGGGTGGGGCGGAACACCGGGGAGCTGTTTTTT
CASSTRVGRNTGELFF
>TRBV6-4|TRBJ2-3|many|TRBD2
TGTGCCAGCAGTTCGGGTTGGACTAGCGGGAGCCCAGATACGCAGTATTTT
CASSSGWTSGSPDTQYF
>TRBV7-9|TRBJ2-1|few|-
TGTGCCAGCAGCTTACTTGCTCCTGAGCAGTTCTTC
CASSLLAPEQFF
>TRBV12-3/TRBV12-4|TRBJ2-3|few|TRBD2
TGTGCCAGCAGTCCACGGACTAGCGCCGCAGATACGCAGTATTTT
CASSPRTSAADTQYF
>TRBV4-2|TRBJ2-7|few|-
TGTGCCAGCAGCCAAGATTTGACGGCCTACGAGCAGTACTTC
CASSQDLTAYEQYF
>TRBV5-5|TRBJ1-2|-|TRBD1
TGTGCCAGCAGCAATCCGGGACAGGGGGCAACTGGCTATGGCTACACCTTC
CASSNPGQGATGYGYTF
>TRBV12-3/TRBV12-4|TRBJ2-1|many|-
TGTGCCAGCAGTTTATTTGGGTCTCCGGGTGAGCAGTTCTTC
CASSLFGSPGEQFF
>TRBV20-1|TRBJ2-5|-|TRBD1
TGCAGTGCTACGGGACAGGGAAAAGAGACCCAGTACTTC
CSATGQGKETQYF
>TRBV9|TRBJ1-2|-|-
TGTGCCAGCAGCGTAGACCGGGAAACCTATGGCTACACCTTC
CASSVDRETYGYTF
>TRBV2|TRBJ2-7|few|-
TGTGCCAGCAGTGTGCCGAGCGGCGAGGACTACGAGCAGTACTTC
CASSVPSGEDYEQYF
>TRBV7-6|TRBJ2-7|-|-
TGTGCCAGCAGCTTAGGGGCAGCACTCTCCTACGAGCAGTACTTC
CASSLGAALSYEQYF
>TRBV12-3/TRBV12-4|TRBJ2-1|few|-
TGTGCCAGCAGTTTAAGTTCGATAAGTGAGCAGTTCTTC
CASSLSSISEQFF
>TRBV5-1|TRBJ2-7|-|-
TGCGCCAGCAGCCCTACGACAGTGACCTACGAGCAGTACTTC
CASSPTTVTYEQYF